This T cell receptor (beta chain) was captured by sequencing in a study of PD-L1 blockade in urothelial cancer. The CDR3 spans 17 residues. Losses at the gene ends were 0 bases for V and 7 bases for J; bases not matched to a gene: 6. In germline, CDR1 is SGHRS, CDR2 YFSETQ. Method: immunoSEQ multiplex PCR; TCRdb's copy keeps in-frame clones and lacks some. The data show 70,000 or so clones, roughly 90% seen once. This sample's time point: pretreatment peripheral blood. The sample consisted of PBMCs, taken around atezolizumab (anti-PD-L1) treatment. The receptor was isolated from a man aged 70 or older with urothelial cancer. The V call is TRBV5-1, the J call TRBJ2-1; TRBD2 matches 14 bases. In nucleotides, the CDR3 is TGCGCCAGCAGCTTGGGACTAGCGGGAGGGCCTTTGAATGAGCAGTTCTTC. Translated: CASSLGLAGGPLNEQFF.